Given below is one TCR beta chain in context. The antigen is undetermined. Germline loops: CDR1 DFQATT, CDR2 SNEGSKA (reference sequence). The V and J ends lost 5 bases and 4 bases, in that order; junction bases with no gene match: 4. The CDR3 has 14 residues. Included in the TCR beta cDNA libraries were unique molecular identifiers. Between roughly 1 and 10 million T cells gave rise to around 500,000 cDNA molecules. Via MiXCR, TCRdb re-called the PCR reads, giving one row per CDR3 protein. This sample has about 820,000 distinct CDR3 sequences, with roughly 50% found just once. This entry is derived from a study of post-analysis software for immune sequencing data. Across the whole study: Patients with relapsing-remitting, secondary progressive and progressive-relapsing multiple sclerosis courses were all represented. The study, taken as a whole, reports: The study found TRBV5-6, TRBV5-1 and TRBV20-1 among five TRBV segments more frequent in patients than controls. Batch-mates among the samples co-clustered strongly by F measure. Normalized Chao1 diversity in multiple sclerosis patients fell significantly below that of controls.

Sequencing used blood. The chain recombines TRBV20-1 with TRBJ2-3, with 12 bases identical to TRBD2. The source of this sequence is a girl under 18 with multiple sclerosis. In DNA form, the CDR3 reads TGCAGTGCTGCGACTAGCGGGGGCGCAGATACGCAGTATTTT. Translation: CSAATSGGADTQYF.